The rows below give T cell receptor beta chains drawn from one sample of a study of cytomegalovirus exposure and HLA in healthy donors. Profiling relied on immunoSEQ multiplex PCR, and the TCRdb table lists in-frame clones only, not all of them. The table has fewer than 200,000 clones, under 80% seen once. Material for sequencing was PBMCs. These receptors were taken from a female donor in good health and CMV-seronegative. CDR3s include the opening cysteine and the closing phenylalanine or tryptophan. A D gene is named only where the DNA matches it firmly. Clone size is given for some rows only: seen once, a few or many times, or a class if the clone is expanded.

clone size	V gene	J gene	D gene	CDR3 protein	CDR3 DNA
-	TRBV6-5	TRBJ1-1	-	CASTQRGVATEAFF	TGTGCCAGCACTCAACGCGGGGTTGCAACTGAAGCTTTCTTT
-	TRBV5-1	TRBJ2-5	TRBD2	CASSSSGRVAETQYF	TGCGCCAGCAGCTCGAGCGGGAGAGTTGCCGAGACCCAGTACTTC
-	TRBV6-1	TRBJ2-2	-	CASSEGQGKFGNTGELFF	TGTGCCAGCAGTGAAGGGCAGGGGAAATTCGGGAACACCGGGGAGCTGTTTTTT
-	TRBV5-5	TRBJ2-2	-	CASSPVTVPTGELFF	TGTGCCAGCAGCCCGGTAACCGTTCCAACCGGGGAGCTGTTTTTT
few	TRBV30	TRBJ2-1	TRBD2	CAWRSRGGSYNEQFF	TGTGCCTGGAGAAGTCGGGGGGGTTCCTACAATGAGCAGTTCTTC
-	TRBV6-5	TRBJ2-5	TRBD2	CASRGLAGGKETQYF	TGTGCCAGCCGTGGACTAGCGGGGGGCAAAGAGACCCAGTACTTC
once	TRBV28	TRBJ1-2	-	CASSAGREGYTF	TGTGCCAGCAGTGCCGGGAGGGAAGGCTACACCTTC
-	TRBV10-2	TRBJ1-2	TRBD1	CASSDTFRTGGRSRYGYTF	TGCGCCAGCAGTGATACTTTTAGGACAGGGGGCAGATCACGCTATGGCTACACCTTC
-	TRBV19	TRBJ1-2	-	CASRALPYGYTF	TGTGCCAGTAGGGCCCTTCCCTATGGCTACACCTTC
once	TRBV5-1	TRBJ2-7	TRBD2	CASSLLAGGPSSYEQYF	TGCGCCAGCAGCTTACTAGCGGGAGGCCCTAGCTCCTACGAGCAGTACTTC
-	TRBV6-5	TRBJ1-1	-	CASSYSSSSGAFF	TGTGCCAGCAGTTACTCGAGTAGCAGTGGTGCTTTCTTT
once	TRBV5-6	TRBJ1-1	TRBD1	CASSSRTGSGTEAFF	TGTGCCAGCAGCTCCCGGACAGGGTCGGGCACTGAAGCTTTCTTT
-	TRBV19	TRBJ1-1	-	CASSIRDLNTEAFF	TGTGCCAGTAGTATCAGGGATTTGAACACTGAAGCTTTCTTT
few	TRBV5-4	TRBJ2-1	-	CASSTRTAFNEQFF	TGTGCCAGCAGCACCCGGACAGCCTTCAATGAGCAGTTCTTC
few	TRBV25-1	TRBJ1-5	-	CASSELGGGEPQHF	TGTGCCAGCAGCGAACTGGGGGGTGGTGAGCCCCAGCATTTT
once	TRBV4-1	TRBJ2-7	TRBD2	CASSQGPGLAGVFYTYEQYF	TGCGCCAGCAGCCAAGGCCCGGGGCTAGCGGGGGTCTTTTACACCTACGAGCAGTACTTC
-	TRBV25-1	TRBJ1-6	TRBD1	CASSGGTAHSPLHF	TGTGCCAGCAGTGGGGGGACAGCACATTCACCCCTCCACTTT
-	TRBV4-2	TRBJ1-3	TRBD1	CASSQVVGQGAYTIYF	TGTGCCAGCAGCCAAGTAGTCGGACAGGGGGCTTACACCATATATTTT
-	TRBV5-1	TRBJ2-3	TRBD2	CASSPEAGGVDTQYF	TGCGCCAGCAGCCCGGAAGCGGGAGGGGTAGATACGCAGTATTTT
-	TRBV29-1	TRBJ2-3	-	CSRQDTDTQYF	TGCAGTCGACAAGACACAGATACGCAGTATTTT
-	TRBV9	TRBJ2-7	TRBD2	CASSAGGGTSAYEQYF	TGTGCCAGCAGCGCGGGGGGAGGGACTAGCGCCTACGAGCAGTACTTC
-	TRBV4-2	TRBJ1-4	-	CASSQDRQGSSAGEKLFF	TGTGCCAGCAGCCAAGATAGGCAGGGGAGTAGTGCGGGCGAAAAACTGTTTTTT
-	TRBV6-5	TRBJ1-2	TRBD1	CASSYRDSGYGYTF	TGTGCCAGCAGTTACCGGGACAGCGGCTATGGCTACACCTTC
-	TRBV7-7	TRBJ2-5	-	CASSPHRQETQYF	TGTGCCAGCAGTCCTCACAGGCAAGAGACCCAGTACTTC
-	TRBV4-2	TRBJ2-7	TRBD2	CASSQEGSGMYSYEQYF	TGTGCCAGCAGCCAAGAGGGTAGCGGGATGTACTCCTACGAGCAGTACTTC
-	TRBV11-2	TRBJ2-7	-	CASSLPTYEQYF	TGTGCCAGCAGCTTACCCACCTACGAGCAGTACTTC
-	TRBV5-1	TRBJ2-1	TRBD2	CASSLDGGGYSYNEQFF	TGCGCCAGCAGCTTGGACGGCGGGGGGTACTCCTACAATGAGCAGTTCTTC
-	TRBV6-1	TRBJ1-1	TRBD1	CASSVPGQENTEAFF	TGTGCCAGCAGTGTGCCGGGACAGGAAAACACTGAAGCTTTCTTT
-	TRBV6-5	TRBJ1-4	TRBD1	CASRQGALNEKLFF	TGTGCCAGCAGACAGGGGGCGCTTAATGAAAAACTGTTTTTT
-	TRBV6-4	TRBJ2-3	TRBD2	CASSDTSGGADTQYF	TGTGCCAGCAGTGATACTAGCGGGGGGGCCGATACGCAGTATTTT
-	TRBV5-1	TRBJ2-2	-	CASSPDSKYTGELFF	TGCGCCAGCAGCCCAGACTCGAAGTACACCGGGGAGCTGTTTTTT
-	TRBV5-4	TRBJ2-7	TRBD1	CASSWGQAFTYEQYF	TGTGCCAGCAGCTGGGGACAGGCATTTACCTACGAGCAGTACTTC
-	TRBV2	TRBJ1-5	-	CASTLGFSNQPQHF	TGTGCCAGCACGCTCGGTTTTAGCAATCAGCCCCAGCATTTT
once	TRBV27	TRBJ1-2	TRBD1	CASSRGTGETYGYTF	TGTGCCAGCAGTAGGGGTACAGGGGAAACCTATGGCTACACCTTC
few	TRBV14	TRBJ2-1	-	CASSQAPGLYYNEQFF	TGTGCCAGCAGCCAAGCCCCGGGACTCTACTACAATGAGCAGTTCTTC
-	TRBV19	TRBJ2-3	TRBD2	CASSIDLRAGVSTDTQYF	TGTGCCAGTAGTATAGATCTTAGAGCGGGGGTGTCCACAGATACGCAGTATTTT
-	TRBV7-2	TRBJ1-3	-	CASSLSSVGNTIYF	TGTGCCAGCAGCTTATCGTCCGTCGGAAACACCATATATTTT
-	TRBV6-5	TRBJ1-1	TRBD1	CASSYSDRGGTEAFF	TGTGCCAGCAGTTACTCGGACAGGGGGGGAACTGAAGCTTTCTTT
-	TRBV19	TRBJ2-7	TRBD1	CASSAGTGGYEQYF	TGTGCCAGTAGTGCCGGGACAGGGGGCTACGAGCAGTACTTC
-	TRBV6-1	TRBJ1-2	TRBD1	CASSKQGLAPNGYTF	TGTGCCAGCAGTAAACAGGGGTTAGCACCAAATGGCTACACCTTC
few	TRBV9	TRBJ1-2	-	CASSGVSHHTARWGYTF	TGTGCCAGCAGCGGAGTGAGCCATCATACCGCACGGTGGGGCTACACCTTC